The 28 T cell receptor beta chains in this list originate from one sample, sequenced in a study of patients and donors after allogeneic stem cell transplantation. TCRdb used MiXCR to reprocess the RT-PCR reads, holding one entry per CDR3 protein. The table records 57,000 or so distinct CDR3 sequences, roughly 13% of them present only once. Material: blood, either unsorted or a sorted T cell fraction (not recorded which). The receptors originated from a human donor who was either an allogeneic HSCT recipient or a stem cell or donor lymphocyte infusion donor (not recorded which). It is not recorded whose cells these are; they may come from a transplant donor.

The chain uses TRBV4-1 and TRBJ1-5; D remains unclear. Deletions cut 3 bases from V and 7 bases from J, with 10 bases between. The CDR3 length is 13 residues. Germline V gives CDR1 MGHRA, CDR2 YSYEKL. Here the CDR3 DNA reads TGCGCCAGCAGCCACGGAGTCGGACAGCCCCAGCATTTT. Residues: CASSHGVGQPQHF.

This clonotype has just a few counts. The rearrangement links TRBV14 to TRBJ2-3; 7 nucleotides agree with TRBD2. In germline, CDR1 is SGHDN, CDR2 FVKESK. The CDR3 contains 16 residues. V lost 5 bases and J lost 4; bases outside the gene matches: 12. CDR3 sequence: CASSSWPSGGPDTQYF. CDR3 DNA: TGTGCCAGCAGCTCCTGGCCTAGCGGAGGCCCAGATACGCAGTATTTT.

This clonotype was picked up many times. V gene TRBV5-1 combines with J gene TRBJ2-1; 8 nucleotides agree with TRBD1. This CDR3 spans 16 amino acids. V lost 1 base to trimming and J lost 2 bases; unmatched junction nucleotides: 5. In germline, CDR1 is SGHRS, CDR2 YFSETQ. The CDR3 coding sequence is TGCGCCAGCAGCTTGACTTCAGGGGGCCCCTACAATGAGCAGTTCTTC. Encoded protein: CASSLTSGGPYNEQFF.

This clonotype appeared a few times. The chain recombines TRBV27 with TRBJ1-3; 7 bases map to TRBD1. CDR1 is MNHEY and CDR2 is SMNVEV in the germline V gene (reference sequence). This CDR3 spans 16 amino acids. The V gene end was trimmed by 0 bases and the J gene end by 3 bases; junction bases not matched to a gene: 5. The chain's CDR3 is CASSLSAQGSGNTIYF. The CDR3 DNA is TGTGCCAGCAGTTTATCCGCACAGGGGAGTGGAAACACCATATATTTT.

This clonotype showed up many times. The genes are TRBV20-1 and TRBJ1-6, with D hard to call. CDR3 length equals 13 residues. Germline V lookup: CDR1 DFQATT, CDR2 SNEGSKA (reference sequence). Trimming cost V 6 bases and J 5 bases, with 11 bases left between them. DNA for the CDR3: TGCAGTGCCCCGGGCGCAGATAATTCACCCCTCCACTTT. Translating gives CSAPGADNSPLHF.

The chain employs TRBV10-3 and TRBJ2-1; the match to TRBD2 covers 9 bases. CDR1 is ENHRY, CDR2 SYGVKD, per germline. Trimming took 2 bases from V and 0 from J; bases not matched to a gene: 17. The CDR3 consists of 21 residues. Written as DNA, the CDR3 is TGTGCCATCAGTGAGCCTCGGGCTAGCGGGATGGCCCTGAGCTCCTACAATGAGCAGTTCTTC. Translation: CAISEPRASGMALSSYNEQFF.

The gene calls are TRBV6-5 and TRBJ2-7, with TRBD1 matching 9 bases. V dropped 5 bases and J dropped 3; count of bases not matched to a gene: 5. In germline, CDR1 is MNHEY, CDR2 SVGAGI. The CDR3 contains 14 residues. Here the CDR3 DNA reads TGTGCCAGCAGTCCAGAGACAGGGGGCTACGAGCAGTACTTC. This gives the protein CASSPETGGYEQYF.

At least ten counts were recorded for this clonotype. This chain connects TRBV6-5 to TRBJ1-4; D might be TRBD1 (6 bases). Germline CDR1 MNHEY, CDR2 SVGAGI. Trimming took 4 bases from V and 0 from J, leaving 18 bases between them. The CDR3 is 18 amino acids. CDR3 DNA: TGTGCCAGCAGTTCCGGACAGAAATACACTGCAACTAATGAAAAACTGTTTTTT. Amino acids: CASSSGQKYTATNEKLFF.

This clonotype was found many times. The chain couples TRBV2 to TRBJ2-7; no firm D call. The germline gives CDR1 SNHLY, CDR2 FYNNEI. V was cut by 6 bases and J by 1 base, with 4 bases left in between. There are 11 residues in the CDR3. The CDR3 DNA reads TGTGCCAGCAGGATTTCCTACGAGCAGTACTTC. Translation gives CASRISYEQYF.

This clonotype was detected only a few times. The rearrangement joins TRBV7-9 to TRBJ2-6; unclear D gene. Trimming shortened V by 0 bases and J by 4 bases, and 7 bases separated the two germline ends. Per germline, CDR1 SEHNR and CDR2 FQNEAQ (reference sequence). The length of the CDR3 is 15 residues. CDR3 bases: TGTGCCAGCAGCTTAGCCCCCGTCGGGGCCAACGTCCTGACTTTC. The encoded protein is CASSLAPVGANVLTF.

CDR3: CSANPWGVGYGYTF. CDR3 coding DNA: TGCAGTGCTAACCCGTGGGGGGTTGGGTATGGCTACACCTTC. The J gene is TRBJ1-2, the V gene TRBV20-1; possibly TRBD1 for D (5 bases). This CDR3 spans 14 amino acids. The germline V gene has CDR1 DFQATT and CDR2 SNEGSKA (reference sequence). V was trimmed by 4 bases and J by 5 bases, leaving 17 bases between them.

This clonotype has ten or more counts. The V call is TRBV20-1, the J call TRBJ1-1; no firm D call. V was cut by 3 bases and J by 0 bases, with 2 bases left in between. Germline-derived CDR1 and CDR2 are DFQATT and SNEGSKA (reference sequence). The CDR3 consists of 11 residues. The CDR3 DNA sequence: TGCAGTGCTAGCATGAACACTGAAGCTTTCTTT. Protein product: CSASMNTEAFF.

This clonotype has ten or more counts. V and J are TRBV4-2 and TRBJ2-1; 7 bases agree with TRBD1. The junction had 3 bases not matched to a gene; V was cut back by 2 bases and J by 8 bases. Germline V gene sequence: CDR1 LGHNA, CDR2 YNFKEQ. The CDR3 length is 13 residues. Here the CDR3 reads CASSQLTGDEQFF. The CDR3 bases are TGTGCCAGCAGCCAACTTACAGGGGATGAGCAGTTCTTC.

There are a few counts of this clonotype. V usage is TRBV5-1 and J usage is TRBJ1-4; D unclear. V dropped 4 bases and J dropped 3 bases, with 13 bases sitting between them. In germline, CDR1 is SGHRS, CDR2 YFSETQ. This CDR3 is built from 15 residues. The DNA for the CDR3 is TGCGCCAGCAGCCTTGACCAGAGCCCTAATGAAAAACTGTTTTTT. Translating it yields CASSLDQSPNEKLFF.

The chain employs TRBV7-9 and TRBJ2-7; the match to TRBD2 covers 7 bases. Germline V gene data show CDR1 as SEHNR and CDR2 as FQNEAQ (reference sequence). The CDR3 has 16 amino acids. Trimming cost V 4 bases and J 0 bases; bases outside gene matches: 9. CDR3 sequence reads: CASSSRTSSPSYEQYF. The DNA for the CDR3 is TGTGCCAGCAGCTCACGGACTAGTTCTCCCTCCTACGAGCAGTACTTC.

There are many counts of this clonotype. The chain joins TRBV29-1 to TRBJ1-2; 8 bases fit TRBD1. The CDR3 extends over 15 amino acids. The V gene end was trimmed by 4 bases and the J gene end by 4 bases; junction bases not matched to a gene: 11. Looked up from germline, CDR1 is SQVTM and CDR2 is ANQGSEA. CDR3 DNA: TGCAGCGTTGGACAGGGGTATAATGGAGGCTATGGCTACACCTTC. It yields the protein CSVGQGYNGGYGYTF. The full variable domain, its missing parts supplied by reference TRBV29-1 and TRBJ1-2, is SAVISQKPSRDICQRGTSLTIQCQVDSQVTMMFWYRQQPGQSLTLIATANQGSEATYESGFVIDKFPISRPNLTFSTLTVSNMSPEDSSIYLCSVGQGYNGGYGYTFGSGTRLTVV.

V and J are TRBV7-9 and TRBJ2-5; 7 nucleotides align to TRBD1. The junction had 4 bases not matched to a gene; V was cut back by 1 base and J by 5 bases. From germline, CDR1 is SEHNR and CDR2 FQNEAQ (reference sequence). The CDR3 has 14 residues. The CDR3 loop reads CASSLGTGWETQYF. The DNA of the CDR3 is TGTGCCAGCAGCTTAGGGACAGGATGGGAGACCCAGTACTTC.

The chain recombines TRBV5-6 with TRBJ2-5; 10 bases fit TRBD2. The V and J ends lost 4 bases and 2 bases, in that order; junction bases with no gene match: 8. The V gene's germline CDR1 is SGHDT and CDR2 YYEEEE. This CDR3 is 16 amino acids long. The CDR3 reads CASSPRLAGNQETQYF. Here the CDR3 DNA reads TGTGCCAGCAGCCCTCGACTAGCGGGCAATCAAGAGACCCAGTACTTC.

This clonotype turned up a few times. The chain carries TRBV7-2 and TRBJ2-1, with 7 bases identical to TRBD2. Trimming took 3 bases from V and 9 from J; bases not matched to a gene: 14. The CDR3 runs to 16 residues. Per the germline V gene, CDR1 is SGHTA and CDR2 is FQGNSA. CDR3 amino acids: CASSFWGGPSGPEQFF. For the CDR3, the DNA is TGTGCCAGCAGCTTTTGGGGAGGGCCGTCCGGTCCTGAGCAGTTCTTC. Combining the CDR3 with reference TRBV7-2 and TRBJ2-1 gives the whole variable domain GAGVSQSPSNKVTEKGKDVELRCDPISGHTALYWYRQSLGQGLEFLIYFQGNSAPDKSGLPSDRFSAERTGGSVSTLTIQRTQQEDSAVYLCASSFWGGPSGPEQFFGPGTRLTVL.

The count of this clonotype is one. The genes are TRBV13 and TRBJ1-2; maybe TRBD1 (5 bases). Germline-derived CDR1 and CDR2 are PRHDT and FYEKMQ (reference sequence). V gave up 3 bases and J gave up 4 bases, with 12 bases separating them. The CDR3 is made up of 14 amino acids. This CDR3 is CASSFLSGAYGYTF. The DNA for the CDR3 is TGTGCCAGCAGCTTTTTATCCGGGGCCTATGGCTACACCTTC.

The J gene is TRBJ2-2, the V gene TRBV7-2, with 9 bases that match TRBD2. This CDR3 has 18 residues. From germline, CDR1 is SGHTA and CDR2 FQGNSA. V trimming: 6 bases; J trimming: 0 bases; junction bases outside the gene matches: 11. Here the CDR3 reads CASRKSSGSQANTGELFF. CDR3 nucleotides: TGTGCCAGCAGAAAGAGTAGCGGGAGTCAAGCGAACACCGGGGAGCTGTTTTTT.

In its sample, this clonotype was seen many times. The chain's CDR3 is CASSVEGGTDTQYF. The CDR3 region has the DNA TGTGCCAGCAGCGTAGAAGGGGGCACAGATACGCAGTATTTT. The chain carries TRBV9 and TRBJ2-3; possible D gene TRBD1, 5 bases. CDR1 SGDLS and CDR2 YYNGEE come from the germline V gene. Trimming removed 0 bases at V and 1 base at J, with 6 bases between. The CDR3 loop spans 14 amino acids. Supplemented by reference TRBV9 and TRBJ2-3, the full variable domain reads DSGVTQTPKHLITATGQRVTLRCSPRSGDLSVYWYQQSLDQGLQFLIQYYNGEERAKGNILERFSAQQFPDLHSELNLSSLELGDSALYFCASSVEGGTDTQYFGPGTRLTVL.

The chain is built from TRBV5-5 and TRBJ2-7; D uncertain. The CDR3 sequence is 14 residues long. Germline CDR1 and CDR2: SGHKS and YYEKEE (reference sequence). Trimming shortened V by 2 bases and J by 3 bases, and 12 bases separated the two germline ends. The CDR3 loop reads CASSLATIGYEQYF. DNA of the CDR3: TGTGCCAGCAGCTTAGCTACTATCGGCTACGAGCAGTACTTC.

The V call is TRBV24-1, the J call TRBJ2-7; D uncertain. The CDR3 runs 16 residues. Trimming cost V 2 bases and J 2 bases, with 15 bases left between them. Germline assignment: CDR1 KGHDR and CDR2 SFDVKD. For the CDR3, the DNA is TGTGCCACCAGTGATTATAAGGGCCCCGGGCCCTACGAGCAGTACTTC. Translated: CATSDYKGPGPYEQYF.

The genes are TRBV7-6 and TRBJ1-1; tentatively, D is TRBD1 (5 bases). The CDR3 covers 15 residues. Germline V gene sequence: CDR1 SGHVS, CDR2 FNYEAQ. V lost 1 base and J lost 0, with 9 bases in between. This CDR3 reads CASSLGGPMNTEAFF. In DNA, the CDR3 is TGTGCCAGCAGCTTAGGGGGACCCATGAACACTGAAGCTTTCTTT.

This clonotype came up a few times. This chain connects TRBV19 to TRBJ2-7, with 16 bases matching TRBD2. The junction had 5 bases not matched to a gene; V was cut back by 6 bases and J by 3 bases. Germline V gene sequence: CDR1 LNHDA, CDR2 SQIVND (reference sequence). The CDR3 has 16 amino acids. The DNA for the CDR3 is TGTGCCAGTAGCATGGGACTAGCGGGAGGGATCTACGAGCAGTACTTC. This sequence encodes CASSMGLAGGIYEQYF.

This clonotype was seen repeatedly, ten times or more. The chain has TRBV7-2 and TRBJ1-2; TRBD1 might be the D (5 bases). The germline V gene has CDR1 SGHTA and CDR2 FQGNSA. Trimming took off 0 bases at V and 8 bases at J, with 16 bases between the two ends. CDR3 size: 15 residues. The CDR3 nucleotides are TGTGCCAGCAGCTTAGCGAGGGGAGTAGGGCACGGCTACACCTTC. Translated, it gives CASSLARGVGHGYTF.

Ten or more counts support this clonotype. The chain couples TRBV12-3 or TRBV12-4 to TRBJ1-2; maybe TRBD1 (5 bases). The CDR3 is made up of 13 amino acids. Trimming stripped 3 bases from V and 4 bases from J, with 9 bases between. The CDR3 coding sequence is TGTGCCAGCAGTTTTAGGGACGGCTATGGCTACACCTTC. It codes for CASSFRDGYGYTF.